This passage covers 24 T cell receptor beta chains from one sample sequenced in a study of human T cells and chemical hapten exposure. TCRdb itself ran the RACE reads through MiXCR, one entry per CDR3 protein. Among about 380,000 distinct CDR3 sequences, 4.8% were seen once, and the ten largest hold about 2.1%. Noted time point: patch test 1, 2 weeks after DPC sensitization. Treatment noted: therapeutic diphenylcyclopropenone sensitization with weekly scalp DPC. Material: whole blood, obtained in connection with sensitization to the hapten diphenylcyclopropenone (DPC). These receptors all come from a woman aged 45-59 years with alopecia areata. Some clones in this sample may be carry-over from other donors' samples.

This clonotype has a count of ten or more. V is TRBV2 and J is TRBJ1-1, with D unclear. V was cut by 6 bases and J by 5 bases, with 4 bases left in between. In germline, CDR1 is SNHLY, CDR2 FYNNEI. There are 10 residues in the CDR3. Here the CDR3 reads CASRGTEAFF. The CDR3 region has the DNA TGTGCCAGCAGGGGAACTGAAGCTTTCTTT.

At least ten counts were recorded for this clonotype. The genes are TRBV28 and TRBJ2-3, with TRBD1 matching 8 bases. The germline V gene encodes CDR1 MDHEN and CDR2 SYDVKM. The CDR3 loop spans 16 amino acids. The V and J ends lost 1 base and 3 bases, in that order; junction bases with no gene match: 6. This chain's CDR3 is CASSLLGGTGTDTQYF. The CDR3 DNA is TGTGCCAGCAGTTTATTGGGCGGGACAGGAACAGATACGCAGTATTTT.

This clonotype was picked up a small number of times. As DNA, the CDR3 is TGTGCCAGCAGCTTAGTATTGGGGACTAGCGCCAACACCGGGGAGCTGTTTTTT. It yields the protein CASSLVLGTSANTGELFF. The rearrangement links TRBV13 to TRBJ2-2; 10 positions match TRBD2. The CDR3 length is 18 residues. Trimming at V came to 1 base and at J to 2 bases, leaving 7 bases not matched to a gene. The germline gives CDR1 PRHDT, CDR2 FYEKMQ (reference sequence).

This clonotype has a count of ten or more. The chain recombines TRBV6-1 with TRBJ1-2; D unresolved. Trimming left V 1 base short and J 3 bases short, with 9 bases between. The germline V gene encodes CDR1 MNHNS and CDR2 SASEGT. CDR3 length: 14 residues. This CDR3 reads CASSEGADYYGYTF. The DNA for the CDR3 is TGTGCCAGCAGTGAAGGCGCGGATTACTATGGCTACACCTTC.

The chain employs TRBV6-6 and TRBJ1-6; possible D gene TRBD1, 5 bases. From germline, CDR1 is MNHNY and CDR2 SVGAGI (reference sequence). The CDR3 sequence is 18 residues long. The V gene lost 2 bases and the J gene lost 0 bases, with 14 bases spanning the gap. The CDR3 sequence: CASSYSGRDSSYNSPLHF. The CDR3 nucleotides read TGTGCCAGCAGTTACAGCGGGCGAGACAGCTCCTATAATTCACCCCTCCACTTT.

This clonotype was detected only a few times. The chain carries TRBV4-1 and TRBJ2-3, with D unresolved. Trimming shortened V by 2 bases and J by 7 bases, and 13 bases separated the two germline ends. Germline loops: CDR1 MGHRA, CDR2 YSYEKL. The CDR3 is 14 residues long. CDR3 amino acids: CASSQLPGRHTQYF. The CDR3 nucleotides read TGCGCCAGCAGCCAATTGCCTGGCAGACATACGCAGTATTTT.

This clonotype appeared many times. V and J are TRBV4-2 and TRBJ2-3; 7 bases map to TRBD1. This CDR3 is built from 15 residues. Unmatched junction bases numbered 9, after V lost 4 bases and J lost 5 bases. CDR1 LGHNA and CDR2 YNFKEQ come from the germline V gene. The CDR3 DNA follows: TGTGCCAGCAGCCCACGTGGACAGGCGGGAGATACGCAGTATTTT. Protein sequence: CASSPRGQAGDTQYF.

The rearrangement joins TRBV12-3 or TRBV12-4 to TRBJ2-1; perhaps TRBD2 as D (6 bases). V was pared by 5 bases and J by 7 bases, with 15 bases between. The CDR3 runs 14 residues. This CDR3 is CASSPGLSRNEQFF. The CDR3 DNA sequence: TGTGCCAGCAGTCCCGGACTAAGTCGGAATGAGCAGTTCTTC.

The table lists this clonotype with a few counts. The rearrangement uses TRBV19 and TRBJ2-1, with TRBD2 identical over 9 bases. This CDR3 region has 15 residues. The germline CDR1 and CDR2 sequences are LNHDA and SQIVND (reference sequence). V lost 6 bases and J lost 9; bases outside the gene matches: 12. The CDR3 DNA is TGTGCCAGTAGACAGCCGGGACTAGCTCGGGGTGAGCAGTTCTTC. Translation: CASRQPGLARGEQFF.

As DNA, the CDR3 is TGTGCCAGCAGTCTGCGGACAGGGAAGGCCTATGGCTACACCTTC. This translates into CASSLRTGKAYGYTF. The chain recombines TRBV6-6 with TRBJ1-2; TRBD1 agrees at 8 bases. This CDR3 contains 15 residues. Germline lookup yields CDR1 MNHNY and CDR2 SVGAGI (reference sequence). Germline trimming cut 5 bases from V and 4 bases from J; bases unmatched to any gene: 9.

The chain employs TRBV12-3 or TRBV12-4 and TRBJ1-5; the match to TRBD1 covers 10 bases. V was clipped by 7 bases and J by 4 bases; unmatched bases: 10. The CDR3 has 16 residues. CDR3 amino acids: CASTLDLGQGNQPQHF. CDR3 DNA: TGTGCCAGCACTCTTGACCTGGGACAGGGGAATCAGCCCCAGCATTTT.

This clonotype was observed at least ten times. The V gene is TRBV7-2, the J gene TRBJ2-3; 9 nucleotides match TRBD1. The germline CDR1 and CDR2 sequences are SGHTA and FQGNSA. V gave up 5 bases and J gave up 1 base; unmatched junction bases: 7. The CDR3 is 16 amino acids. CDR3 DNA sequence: TGTGCCAGCAGCCAGTACAGGGGGCGCCGCACAGATACGCAGTATTTT. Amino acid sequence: CASSQYRGRRTDTQYF.

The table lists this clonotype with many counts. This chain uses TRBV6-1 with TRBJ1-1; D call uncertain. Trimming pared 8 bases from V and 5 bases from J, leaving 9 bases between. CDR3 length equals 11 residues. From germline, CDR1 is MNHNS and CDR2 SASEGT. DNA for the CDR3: TGTGCCAGCTGGGAAGTGACTGAAGCTTTCTTT. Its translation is CASWEVTEAFF.

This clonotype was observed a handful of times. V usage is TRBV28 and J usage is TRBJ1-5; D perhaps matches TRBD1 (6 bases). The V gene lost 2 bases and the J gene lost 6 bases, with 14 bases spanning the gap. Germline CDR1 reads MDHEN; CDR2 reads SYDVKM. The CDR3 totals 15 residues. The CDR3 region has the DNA TGTGCCAGCAGTTTAGCCAGGGGACTCGGTCAGCCCCAGCATTTT. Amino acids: CASSLARGLGQPQHF. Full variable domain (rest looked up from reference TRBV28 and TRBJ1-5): DVKVTQSSRYLVKRTGEKVFLECVQDMDHENMFWYRQDPGLGLRLIYFSYDVKMKEKGDIPEGYSVSREKKERFSLILESASTNQTSMYLCASSLARGLGQPQHFGDGTRLSIL.

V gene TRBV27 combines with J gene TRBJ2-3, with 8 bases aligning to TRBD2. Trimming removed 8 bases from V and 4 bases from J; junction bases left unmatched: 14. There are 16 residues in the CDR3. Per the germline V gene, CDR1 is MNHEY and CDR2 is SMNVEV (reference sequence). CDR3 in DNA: TGTGCCAGCCTGTCCCTCCTAGCGGGCCCCTCAGATACGCAGTATTTT. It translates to CASLSLLAGPSDTQYF.

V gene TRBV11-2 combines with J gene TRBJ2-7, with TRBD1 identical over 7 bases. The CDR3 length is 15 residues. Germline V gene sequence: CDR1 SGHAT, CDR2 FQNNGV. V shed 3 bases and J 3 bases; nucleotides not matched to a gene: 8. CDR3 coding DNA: TGTGCCAGCAGCTTCCGGGACAGAATTGACTACGAGCAGTACTTC. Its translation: CASSFRDRIDYEQYF.

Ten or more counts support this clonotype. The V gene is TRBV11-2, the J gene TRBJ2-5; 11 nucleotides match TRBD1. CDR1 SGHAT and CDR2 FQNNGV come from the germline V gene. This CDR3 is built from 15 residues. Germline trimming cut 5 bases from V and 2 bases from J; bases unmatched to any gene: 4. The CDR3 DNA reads TGTGCCAGCAGCCCGGACAGGGGGCCTCAAGAGACCCAGTACTTC. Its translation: CASSPDRGPQETQYF.

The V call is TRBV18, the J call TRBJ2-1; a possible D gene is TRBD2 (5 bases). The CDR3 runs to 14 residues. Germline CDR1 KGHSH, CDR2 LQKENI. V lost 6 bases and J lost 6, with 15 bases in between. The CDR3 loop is CASSPGNLGNEQFF. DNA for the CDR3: TGTGCCAGCTCCCCCGGGAACCTGGGCAATGAGCAGTTCTTC.

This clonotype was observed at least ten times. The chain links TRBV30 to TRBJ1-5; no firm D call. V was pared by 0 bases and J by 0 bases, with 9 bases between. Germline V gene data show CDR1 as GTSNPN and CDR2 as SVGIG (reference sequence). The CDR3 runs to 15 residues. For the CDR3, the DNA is TGTGCCTGGAGTGTATTGGCTGCTAGCAATCAGCCCCAGCATTTT. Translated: CAWSVLAASNQPQHF.

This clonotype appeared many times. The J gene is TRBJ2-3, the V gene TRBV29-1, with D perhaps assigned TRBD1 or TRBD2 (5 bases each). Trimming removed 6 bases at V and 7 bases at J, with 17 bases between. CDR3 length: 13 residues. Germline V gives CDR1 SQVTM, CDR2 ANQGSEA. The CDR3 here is CSVPGPVENTQYF. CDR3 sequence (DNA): TGCAGCGTCCCGGGGCCAGTCGAAAATACGCAGTATTTT.

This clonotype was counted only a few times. The DNA for the CDR3 is TGTGCCCATTCCGGGACTAGCGGGGGGCCGTACCACCTTGGTTCCTACAATGAGCAGTTCTTC. It is translated as CAHSGTSGGPYHLGSYNEQFF. V is TRBV10-3 and J is TRBJ2-1, with 15 positions matching TRBD2. The CDR3 consists of 21 residues. Looked up from germline, CDR1 is ENHRY and CDR2 is SYGVKD. The trim removed 11 bases at V and 1 base at J, leaving 21 bases unmatched.

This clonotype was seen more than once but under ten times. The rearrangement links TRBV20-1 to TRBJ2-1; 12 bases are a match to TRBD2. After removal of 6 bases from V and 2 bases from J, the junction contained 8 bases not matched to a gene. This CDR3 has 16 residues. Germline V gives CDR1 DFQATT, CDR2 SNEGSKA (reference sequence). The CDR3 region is CSASRTSGGTYNEQFF. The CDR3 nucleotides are TGCAGTGCCAGCCGAACTAGCGGGGGGACCTACAATGAGCAGTTCTTC.

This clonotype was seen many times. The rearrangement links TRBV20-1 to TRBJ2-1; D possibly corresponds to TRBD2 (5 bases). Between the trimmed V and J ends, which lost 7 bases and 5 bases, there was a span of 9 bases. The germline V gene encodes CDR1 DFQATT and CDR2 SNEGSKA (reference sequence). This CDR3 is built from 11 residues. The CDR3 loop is CSERADNEQFF. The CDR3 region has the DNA TGCAGTGAGCGAGCGGACAATGAGCAGTTCTTC.

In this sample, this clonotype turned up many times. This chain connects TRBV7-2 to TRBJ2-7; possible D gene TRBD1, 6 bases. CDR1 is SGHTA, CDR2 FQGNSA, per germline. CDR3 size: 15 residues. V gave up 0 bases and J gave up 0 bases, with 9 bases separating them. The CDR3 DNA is TGTGCCAGCAGCTTAGCCAGGGGCCCCTCCTACGAGCAGTACTTC. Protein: CASSLARGPSYEQYF.